The T cell receptor beta chain described here comes from a study of T cell repertoires in cytomegalovirus infection. In its sample, this clonotype was seen a few times. Antigen: not known. Study results and caveats: The ex vivo response was dominated by HLA-C-restricted CMV-specific TCR beta clonotypes.

The ends lost 3 bases at V and 4 bases at J; junction bases unmatched: 5. CDR3 length: 15 amino acids. Germline CDR1 and CDR2: MNHNS and SASEGT. MiXCR, run by TCRdb on the reads, gives a single entry per CDR3 protein. The top ten clones hold about 31% of a sample with 150,000 to 200,000 distinct CDR3 sequences, 28% of them seen once. The sequencing sample was made of PBMCs. The sequence was obtained from a human donor in good health (CMV status not recorded). Some clones in this sample may be carry-over from other donors' samples. The gene calls are TRBV6-1 and TRBJ1-2; TRBD1 matches at 10 bases. The chain's CDR3 is CASSEDGDRGYGYTF. Here the CDR3 DNA reads TGTGCCAGCAGTGAGGATGGGGACAGGGGCTATGGCTACACCTTC.